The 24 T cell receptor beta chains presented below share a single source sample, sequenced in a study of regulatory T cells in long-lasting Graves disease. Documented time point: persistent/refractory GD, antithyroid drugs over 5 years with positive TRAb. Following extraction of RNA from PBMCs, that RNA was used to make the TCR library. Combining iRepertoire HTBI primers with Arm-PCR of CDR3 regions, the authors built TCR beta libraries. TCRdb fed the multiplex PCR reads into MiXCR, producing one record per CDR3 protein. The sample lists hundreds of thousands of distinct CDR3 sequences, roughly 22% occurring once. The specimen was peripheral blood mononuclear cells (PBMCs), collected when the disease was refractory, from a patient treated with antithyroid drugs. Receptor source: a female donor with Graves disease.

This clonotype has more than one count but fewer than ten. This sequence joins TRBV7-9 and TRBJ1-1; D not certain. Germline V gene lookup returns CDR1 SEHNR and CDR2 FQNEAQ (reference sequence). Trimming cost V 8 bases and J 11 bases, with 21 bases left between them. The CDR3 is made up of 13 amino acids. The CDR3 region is CASGRQYTVEAFF. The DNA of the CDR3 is TGTGCCAGCGGACGCCAATACACAGTTGAGGCTTTCTTT.

This chain's CDR3 is CASSVEARDSYGYTF. In nucleotides, the CDR3 is TGTGCCAGCAGCGTAGAGGCCCGGGACTCTTATGGCTACACCTTC. This chain links TRBV9 with TRBJ1-2; D perhaps matches TRBD1 (5 bases). Trimming stripped 0 bases from V and 5 bases from J, with 14 bases between. Germline V gene sequence: CDR1 SGDLS, CDR2 YYNGEE. CDR3 size: 15 residues.

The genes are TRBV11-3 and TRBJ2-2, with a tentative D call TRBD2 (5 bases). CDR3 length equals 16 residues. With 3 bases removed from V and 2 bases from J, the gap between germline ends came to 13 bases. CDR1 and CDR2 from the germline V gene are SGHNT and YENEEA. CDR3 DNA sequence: TGTGCCAGCAGCTTGAGAAACGGACTTAACACCGGGGAGCTGTTTTTT. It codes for CASSLRNGLNTGELFF. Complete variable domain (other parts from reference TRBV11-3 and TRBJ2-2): EAGVVQSPRYKIIEKKQPVAFWCNPISGHNTLYWYLQNLGQGPELLIRYENEEAVDDSQLPKDRFSAERLKGVDSTLKIQPAELGDSAVYLCASSLRNGLNTGELFFGEGSRLTVL.

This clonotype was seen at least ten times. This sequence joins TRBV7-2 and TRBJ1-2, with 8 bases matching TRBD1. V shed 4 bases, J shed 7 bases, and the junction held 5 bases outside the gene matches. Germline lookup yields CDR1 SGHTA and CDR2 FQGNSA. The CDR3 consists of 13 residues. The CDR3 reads CASSYDRGGGYTF. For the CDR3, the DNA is TGTGCCAGCAGCTACGACAGGGGAGGTGGCTACACCTTC.

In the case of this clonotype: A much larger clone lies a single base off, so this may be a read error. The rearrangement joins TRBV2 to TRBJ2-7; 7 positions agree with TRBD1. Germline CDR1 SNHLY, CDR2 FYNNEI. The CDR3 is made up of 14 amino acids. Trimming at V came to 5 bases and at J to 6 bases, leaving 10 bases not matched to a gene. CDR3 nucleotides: TGTGCCAGCAGTCTCACAGGGGAGATCTGCGAGCAGTACTTC. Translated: CASSLTGEICEQYF.

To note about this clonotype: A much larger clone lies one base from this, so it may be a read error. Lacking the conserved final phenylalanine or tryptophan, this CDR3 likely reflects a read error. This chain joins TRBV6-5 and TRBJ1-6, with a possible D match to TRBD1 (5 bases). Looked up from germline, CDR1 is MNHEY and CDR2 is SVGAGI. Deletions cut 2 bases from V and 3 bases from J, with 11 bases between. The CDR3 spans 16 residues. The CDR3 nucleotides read TGTGCCAGCAGTTACGACCGGACACGCTATAATTCACCCCTCCACTCT. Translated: CASSYDRTRYNSPLHS.

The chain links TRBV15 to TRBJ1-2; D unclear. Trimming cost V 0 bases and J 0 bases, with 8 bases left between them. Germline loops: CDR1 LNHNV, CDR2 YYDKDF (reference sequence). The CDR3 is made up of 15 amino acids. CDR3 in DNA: TGTGCCACCAGCAGAGATTCGACCCCTAACTATGGCTACACCTTC. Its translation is CATSRDSTPNYGYTF.

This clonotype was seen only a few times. CDR3 residues: CASSLRQPANTGELFF. The CDR3 region has the DNA TGTGCCAGCAGCTTGAGACAGCCCGCGAACACCGGGGAGCTGTTTTTT. This chain uses TRBV7-9 with TRBJ2-2; D possibly corresponds to TRBD1 (5 bases). V lost 3 bases and J 0 bases, leaving 11 bases between the germline ends. The CDR3 loop spans 16 amino acids. CDR1 and CDR2 (germline): SEHNR, FQNEAQ (reference sequence).

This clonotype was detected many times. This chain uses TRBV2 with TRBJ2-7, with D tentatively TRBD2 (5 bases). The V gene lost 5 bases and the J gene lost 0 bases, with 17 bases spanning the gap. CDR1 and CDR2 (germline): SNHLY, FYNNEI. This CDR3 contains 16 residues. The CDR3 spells CASSSETDYLSYEQYF. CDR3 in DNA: TGTGCCAGCAGTTCCGAGACTGACTACCTCTCCTACGAGCAGTACTTC.

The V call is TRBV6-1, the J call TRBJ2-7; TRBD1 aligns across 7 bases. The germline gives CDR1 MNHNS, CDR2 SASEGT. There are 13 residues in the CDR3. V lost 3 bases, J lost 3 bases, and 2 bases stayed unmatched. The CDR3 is CASSEGTDYEQYF. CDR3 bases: TGTGCCAGCAGTGAGGGGACAGACTACGAGCAGTACTTC.

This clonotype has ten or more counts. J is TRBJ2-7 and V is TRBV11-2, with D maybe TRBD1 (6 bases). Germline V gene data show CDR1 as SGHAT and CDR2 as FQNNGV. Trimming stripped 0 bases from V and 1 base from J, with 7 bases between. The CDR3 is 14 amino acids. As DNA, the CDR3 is TGTGCCAGCAGCTTAGAGACAGGATCCTACGAGCAGTACTTC. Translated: CASSLETGSYEQYF.

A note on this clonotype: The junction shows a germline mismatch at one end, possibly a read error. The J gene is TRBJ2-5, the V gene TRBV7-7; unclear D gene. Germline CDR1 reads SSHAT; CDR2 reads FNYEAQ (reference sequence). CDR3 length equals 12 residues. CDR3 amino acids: CASSCRWGWSYF. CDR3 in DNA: TGTGCTAGCAGCTGCAGGTGGGGTTGGTCGTACTTC.

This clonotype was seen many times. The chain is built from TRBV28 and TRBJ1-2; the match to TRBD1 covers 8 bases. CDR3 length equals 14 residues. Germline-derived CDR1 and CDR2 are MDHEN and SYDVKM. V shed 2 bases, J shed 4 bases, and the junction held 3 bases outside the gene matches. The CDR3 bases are TGTGCCAGCAGTTTACAGGGGGCCCCCTATGGCTACACCTTC. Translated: CASSLQGAPYGYTF.

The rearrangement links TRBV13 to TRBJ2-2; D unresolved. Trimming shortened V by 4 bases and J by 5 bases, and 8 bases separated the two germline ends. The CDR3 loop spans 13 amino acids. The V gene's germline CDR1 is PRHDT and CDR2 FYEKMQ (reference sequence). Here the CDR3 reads CASSSSITGELFF. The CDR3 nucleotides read TGTGCCAGCAGCTCGAGTATAACCGGGGAGCTGTTTTTT. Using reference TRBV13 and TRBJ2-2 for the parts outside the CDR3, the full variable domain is AAGVIQSPRHLIKEKRETATLKCYPIPRHDTVYWYQQGPGQDPQFLISFYEKMQSDKGSIPDRFSAQQFSDYHSELNMSSLELGDSALYFCASSSSITGELFFGEGSRLTVL.

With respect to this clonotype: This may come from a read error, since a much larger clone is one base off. The CDR3 loop reads CASSRGQGTGGELFF. CDR3 nucleotide sequence: TGTGCCAGCAGCAGAGGACAGGGAACGGGCGGGGAGCTGTTTTTT. This chain connects TRBV11-2 to TRBJ2-2; TRBD1 matches at 8 bases. V trimming: 5 bases; J trimming: 7 bases; junction bases outside the gene matches: 9. CDR3 length equals 15 residues. In germline, CDR1 is SGHAT, CDR2 FQNNGV.

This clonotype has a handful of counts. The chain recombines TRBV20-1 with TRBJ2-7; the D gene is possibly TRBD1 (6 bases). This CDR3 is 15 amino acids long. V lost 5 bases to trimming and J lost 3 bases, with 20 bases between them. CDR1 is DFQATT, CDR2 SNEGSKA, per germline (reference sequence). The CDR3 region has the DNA TGCAGTGCTGGGGCCCCCCCCGGGACACTCTACGAGCAGTACTTC. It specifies CSAGAPPGTLYEQYF.

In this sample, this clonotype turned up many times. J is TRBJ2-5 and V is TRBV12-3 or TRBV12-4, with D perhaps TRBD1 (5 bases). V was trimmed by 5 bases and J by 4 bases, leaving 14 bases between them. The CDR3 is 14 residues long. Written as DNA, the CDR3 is TGTGCCAGCAGTCTCTACAGGACGAGAGAGACCCAGTACTTC. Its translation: CASSLYRTRETQYF.

CDR3 protein: CAWSVGGLGAAIQYF. CDR3 sequence (DNA): TGTGCCTGGAGTGTTGGGGGCCTCGGGGCGGCGATTCAGTACTTC. The rearrangement joins TRBV30 to TRBJ2-4; a possible D gene is TRBD1 (6 bases). CDR1 and CDR2 (germline): GTSNPN, SVGIG (reference sequence). The V and J ends lost 0 bases and 10 bases respectively, with 19 bases between them. This CDR3 contains 15 residues.

CDR3 protein: CASGYYSSRDIQYF. The CDR3 bases are TGTGCTAGTGGTTACTACAGTTCGAGAGACATTCAGTACTTC. The rearrangement joins TRBV12-5 to TRBJ2-4; D is unresolved. Germline lookup yields CDR1 LGHNT and CDR2 FRNRAP. The CDR3 loop spans 14 amino acids. V was shortened by 4 bases and J by 8 bases, with 15 bases between the two germline ends.

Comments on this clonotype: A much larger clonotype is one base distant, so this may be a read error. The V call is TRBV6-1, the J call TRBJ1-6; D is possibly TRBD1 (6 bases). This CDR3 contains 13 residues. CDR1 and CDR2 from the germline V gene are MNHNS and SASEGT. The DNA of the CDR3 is TGTGCCAGCTATACAGGGTTCAGCTCACTCCTCCACTTT. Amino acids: CASYTGFSSLLHF.

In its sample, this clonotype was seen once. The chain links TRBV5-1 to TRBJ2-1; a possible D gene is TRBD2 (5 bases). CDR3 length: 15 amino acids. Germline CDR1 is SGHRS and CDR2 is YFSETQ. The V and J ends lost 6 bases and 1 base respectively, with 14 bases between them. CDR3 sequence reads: CASKFGIRSYNEQFF. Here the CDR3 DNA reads TGCGCCAGCAAGTTCGGGATCCGTTCCTACAATGAGCAGTTCTTC.

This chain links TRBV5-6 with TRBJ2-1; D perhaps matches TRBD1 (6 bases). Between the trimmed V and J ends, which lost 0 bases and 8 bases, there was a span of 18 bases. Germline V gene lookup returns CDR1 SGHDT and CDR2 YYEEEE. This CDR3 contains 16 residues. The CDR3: CASSLGTGSSSDEQFF. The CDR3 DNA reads TGTGCCAGCAGCTTGGGTACAGGGTCGTCTTCGGATGAGCAGTTCTTC.

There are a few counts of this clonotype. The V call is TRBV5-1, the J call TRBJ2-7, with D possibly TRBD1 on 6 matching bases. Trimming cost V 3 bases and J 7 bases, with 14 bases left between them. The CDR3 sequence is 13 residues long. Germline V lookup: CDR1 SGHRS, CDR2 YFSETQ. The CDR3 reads CASSWTTGTEQYF. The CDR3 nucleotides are TGCGCCAGCAGCTGGACAACTGGGACAGAGCAGTACTTC.

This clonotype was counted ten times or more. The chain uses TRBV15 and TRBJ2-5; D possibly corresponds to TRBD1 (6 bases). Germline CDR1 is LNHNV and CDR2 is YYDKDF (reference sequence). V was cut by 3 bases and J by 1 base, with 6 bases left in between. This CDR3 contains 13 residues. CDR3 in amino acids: CATSRDSQETQYF. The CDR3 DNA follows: TGTGCCACCAGCAGGGACAGCCAAGAGACCCAGTACTTC.